This T cell receptor beta chain was sequenced during a study of T cell changes during pregnancy in multiple sclerosis. Profiled with immunoSEQ multiplex PCR; TCRdb holds only in-frame clones, not every one. The sample shows roughly 40,000 clones, about 94% of them seen only once. Germline V lookup: CDR1 SGHDT, CDR2 YYEEEE. The CDR3 sequence is 16 residues long. V was clipped by 2 bases and J by 7 bases, with 21 bases between them. The receptor was derived from a female donor with multiple sclerosis, enrolled in a pregnancy study. Here the sequenced sample was peripheral blood, taken in the third trimester of pregnancy. The chain couples TRBV5-6 to TRBJ1-1; D call uncertain. CDR3 in DNA: TGTGCCAGCAGCTTACCAGACACGCAGAGTTCGGATGAAGCTTTCTTT. Its translation: CASSLPDTQSSDEAFF.